These 22 T cell receptor beta chains originate from one sample sequenced in a study of breast tumors, draining lymph nodes, adjacent tissues. TCRdb called the multiplex PCR reads again in MiXCR, with one record for every CDR3 protein. The sample includes more than 250,000 distinct CDR3 sequences, around 30% of them seen just once. Axillary draining lymph nodes of breast cancer patients supplied the node samples. Specimen: axillary lymph node tissue. These receptors came from a female donor with breast cancer. Some clones in this sample may be carry-over from other donors' samples.

To note about this clonotype: A much bigger clone sits one base away, suggesting this may be a read error. The V call is TRBV5-4, the J call TRBJ2-5, with TRBD2 identical over 7 bases. The CDR3 is 17 amino acids. Germline V gives CDR1 SGHNT, CDR2 YYREEE (reference sequence). Germline trimming cut 4 bases from V and 5 bases from J; bases unmatched to any gene: 17. CDR3 protein: CASSPGGGARGEETQYF. The CDR3 DNA reads as TGTGCCAGCAGCCCTGGGGGAGGGGCTCGGGGGGAGGAGACCCAGTACTTC.

This clonotype was seen repeatedly, ten times or more. The CDR3 sequence is CASRSRDYNEQFF. The CDR3 region has the DNA TGTGCCAGCAGAAGCAGGGATTACAATGAGCAGTTCTTC. V is TRBV7-9 and J is TRBJ2-1, with D possibly being TRBD1 (5 bases). The CDR3 runs to 13 residues. The V end was cut by 6 bases, the J end by 4 bases, with 10 bases between. Germline-derived CDR1 and CDR2 are SEHNR and FQNEAQ (reference sequence). Variable domain in full (rest from reference TRBV7-9 and TRBJ2-1): DTGVSQNPRHKITKRGQNVTFRCDPISEHNRLYWYRQTLGQGPEFLTYFQNEAQLEKSRLLSDRFSAERPKGSFSTLEIQRTEQGDSAMYLCASRSRDYNEQFFGPGTRLTVL.

This clonotype has ten or more counts. The chain carries TRBV19 and TRBJ2-7; 7 nucleotides match TRBD1. The germline gives CDR1 LNHDA, CDR2 SQIVND (reference sequence). This CDR3 is 14 amino acids long. The V and J ends lost 6 bases and 0 bases, in that order; junction bases with no gene match: 5. The CDR3 DNA reads as TGTGCCAGTAGGCCGGGACAGTTCTCCTACGAGCAGTACTTC. Amino acids: CASRPGQFSYEQYF.

J is TRBJ2-1 and V is TRBV11-3; 16 nucleotides line up with TRBD2. CDR1 SGHNT and CDR2 YENEEA come from the germline V gene. V shed 5 bases and J 9 bases; nucleotides not matched to a gene: 10. CDR3 length: 17 amino acids. In DNA form, the CDR3 reads TGTGCCAGCAGCCCAGGGACTAGCGGGAGGGGTTTTTTTGAGCAGTTCTTC. Its protein product is CASSPGTSGRGFFEQFF.

Comments on this clonotype: Because it lacks the conserved phenylalanine or tryptophan at the end, this CDR3 is likely a read error. The chain links TRBV7-6 to TRBJ2-2; D gene unclear. V was pared by 4 bases and J by 1 base, with 4 bases between. CDR1 and CDR2 from the germline V gene are SGHVS and FNYEAQ. The CDR3 extends over 13 amino acids. The CDR3 sequence is CASSSVNTGELFL. DNA for the CDR3: TGTGCCAGCAGCTCCGTGAACACCGGGGAGCTGTTTCTT.

The rearrangement links TRBV11-3 to TRBJ2-4; 11 bases fit TRBD2. Trimming removed 5 bases from V and 6 bases from J; junction bases left unmatched: 21. The CDR3 sequence is 20 residues long. In germline, CDR1 is SGHNT, CDR2 YENEEA. The CDR3 DNA reads TGTGCCAGCAGCGAACTAGAAAGCGGCCTAGCGGGAGGAGAAAGAAACATTCAGTACTTC. Translation gives CASSELESGLAGGERNIQYF.

This clonotype was counted many times. The gene calls are TRBV12-3 or TRBV12-4 and TRBJ2-7, with 16 nucleotides matching TRBD2. The CDR3 loop spans 16 amino acids. Unmatched junction bases numbered 9, after V lost 6 bases and J lost 7 bases. In nucleotides, the CDR3 is TGTGCCAGCAGATCGGGACTAGCGGGAGGGCCAGAGGAGCAGTACTTC. Protein product: CASRSGLAGGPEEQYF.

This clonotype was seen ten or more times. The V call is TRBV2, the J call TRBJ2-1; TRBD2 matches 9 bases. The CDR3 sequence is 15 residues long. The germline gives CDR1 SNHLY, CDR2 FYNNEI. The V gene end was trimmed by 7 bases and the J gene end by 9 bases; junction bases not matched to a gene: 13. CDR3 in amino acids: CASNERAGGLGEQFF. The CDR3 DNA reads as TGTGCCAGCAACGAAAGGGCGGGAGGGCTCGGTGAGCAGTTCTTC.

Points on this clonotype: A junction end diverges from the germline sequence, so it may reflect a read error. The chain has TRBV10-2 and TRBJ1-5; D might be TRBD1 (5 bases). Germline CDR1 and CDR2: WSHSY and SAAADI. This CDR3 is 15 amino acids long. The CDR3 DNA sequence: TGTGCCAGCAGCGCAACGGGGGTTTTAAATCAGCCCCAGCATTTT. As protein: CASSATGVLNQPQHF.

This clonotype was seen a few times. A much larger clone differs by one base, so this may be a read error. CDR3 region: CASSFGGPQHF. DNA of the CDR3: TGTGCCAGCAGTTTCGGGGGGCCCCAGCATTTT. The V gene is TRBV12-3 or TRBV12-4, the J gene TRBJ1-5; D possibly corresponds to TRBD1 (5 bases). The CDR3 is made up of 11 amino acids. Trimming removed 3 bases from V and 9 bases from J, with 6 bases in between.

This clonotype was detected ten times or more. The V gene is TRBV7-6, the J gene TRBJ2-7, with 12 bases fitting TRBD2. The CDR3 totals 14 residues. V lost 5 bases to trimming and J lost 5 bases; unmatched junction nucleotides: 4. CDR1 SGHVS and CDR2 FNYEAQ come from the germline V gene. The CDR3 DNA reads as TGTGCCAGCAGCCGACTAGCGGGAGCCCACGAGCAGTACTTC. Translating gives CASSRLAGAHEQYF.

This clonotype has ten or more counts. The V and J genes are TRBV20-1 and TRBJ2-5; the D is unclear. Trimming stripped 0 bases from V and 4 bases from J, with 9 bases between. Germline CDR1 and CDR2: DFQATT and SNEGSKA (reference sequence). The CDR3 runs 13 residues. The CDR3 spells CSARDPSVETQYF. The CDR3 region has the DNA TGCAGTGCTAGAGATCCGAGTGTAGAGACCCAGTACTTC.

A note on this clonotype: Possible read error: a much larger clone is one base away. The chain uses TRBV20-1 and TRBJ1-5, with a weak D call TRBD1 (6 bases). Germline loops: CDR1 DFQATT, CDR2 SNEGSKA (reference sequence). The CDR3 runs to 14 residues. CDR3 amino acids: CSALHRGGNPPQHF. For the CDR3, the DNA is TGCAGTGCTTTGCATAGGGGGGGTAATCCGCCCCAGCATTTT.

There are many counts of this clonotype. The chain links TRBV6-5 to TRBJ2-7; a weak D match, TRBD1 (6 bases). The V gene lost 7 bases and the J gene lost 1 base, with 14 bases spanning the gap. CDR1 MNHEY and CDR2 SVGAGI come from the germline V gene. The CDR3 has 14 residues. In DNA, the CDR3 is TGTGCCAGCACATCAAACAGGGTTTCCTACGAGCAGTACTTC. It is translated as CASTSNRVSYEQYF.

For this clonotype: A much larger clone differs from this one at a single base, so this may be a read error. This rearrangement joins TRBV6-6 to TRBJ2-7, with 7 positions matching TRBD1. CDR1 and CDR2 from the germline V gene are MNHNY and SVGAGI (reference sequence). V trimming: 5 bases; J trimming: 6 bases; junction bases outside the gene matches: 7. The CDR3 extends over 13 amino acids. The CDR3 DNA is TGTGCCAGCAGTACCCCGACAGGGTGCGAGCAGTACTTC. Translation gives CASSTPTGCEQYF.

This clonotype was seen many times. CDR3 residues: CASRDRGYGSRNEQYF. DNA of the CDR3: TGTGCCAGCAGAGATCGGGGATATGGATCTCGCAACGAGCAGTACTTC. The rearrangement uses TRBV7-3 and TRBJ2-7; D perhaps matches TRBD2 (5 bases). Germline loops: CDR1 SGHTA, CDR2 FQGTGA. The CDR3 contains 16 residues. Deletions cut 6 bases from V and 5 bases from J, with 23 bases between. The entire variable domain, with the rest obtained from reference TRBV7-3 and TRBJ2-7, is as follows: GAGVSQTPSNKVTEKGKYVELRCDPISGHTALYWYRQSLGQGPEFLIYFQGTGAADDSGLPNDRFFAVRPEGSVSTLKIQRTERGDSAVYLCASRDRGYGSRNEQYFGPGTRLTVT.

This clonotype occurred many times. The J gene is TRBJ2-3, the V gene TRBV20-1; perhaps TRBD2 as D (6 bases). V dropped 6 bases and J dropped 0 bases, with 13 bases sitting between them. This CDR3 spans 14 amino acids. Looked up from germline, CDR1 is DFQATT and CDR2 is SNEGSKA (reference sequence). The CDR3 loop is CSAIRDWSTDTQYF. DNA of the CDR3: TGCAGTGCGATAAGGGACTGGAGCACAGATACGCAGTATTTT.

Regarding this clonotype: Possible read error: a much larger clone is one base away. CDR3 in amino acids: CASCPAFNEQFF. DNA of the CDR3: TGTGCCAGCTGTCCCGCCTTCAATGAGCAGTTCTTC. V is TRBV6-1 and J is TRBJ2-1; D remains ambiguous. The germline CDR1 and CDR2 sequences are MNHNS and SASEGT. The CDR3 has 12 residues. V was cut by 8 bases and J by 6 bases, with 11 bases left in between.

Notes on this clonotype: A single base separates this from a much larger clone, so it may be a read error. The J gene is TRBJ2-7, the V gene TRBV19; TRBD2 might be the D (5 bases). The CDR3 is 12 residues long. Germline V gives CDR1 LNHDA, CDR2 SQIVND (reference sequence). DNA for the CDR3: TGTGCCAGTAGTATTGGAGGATACGAGCCGTACTTC. Translation: CASSIGGYEPYF.

This chain connects TRBV20-1 to TRBJ2-1, with 16 nucleotides matching TRBD2. Germline CDR1 is DFQATT and CDR2 is SNEGSKA (reference sequence). The CDR3 spans 14 residues. J gave up 9 bases and V 5 bases, and 4 bases lay outside the gene matches. The CDR3 nucleotides are TGCAGTGCTGGGACTAGCGGGAGGGCCCGTGAGCAGTTCTTC. Its translation: CSAGTSGRAREQFF.

A word on this clonotype: A much larger clone sits a single nucleotide away, making a read error possible. The V call is TRBV5-1, the J call TRBJ2-3; 7 nucleotides match TRBD2. The germline CDR1 and CDR2 sequences are SGHRS and YFSETQ. The CDR3 spans 19 residues. CDR3 region: CASSSQGGPGGTSTDTRYF. DNA of the CDR3: TGCGCCAGCAGCTCTCAGGGTGGCCCGGGAGGTACTAGCACAGATACGCGGTATTTT.

In its sample, this clonotype was seen many times. Written as DNA, the CDR3 is TGCGCCAGCAGCTTGGATTCAGGGAGCAATCAGCCCCAGCATTTT. Residues: CASSLDSGSNQPQHF. The chain couples TRBV5-1 to TRBJ1-5; D perhaps matches TRBD1 (5 bases). This CDR3 region has 15 residues. Trimming stripped 0 bases from V and 1 base from J, with 8 bases between. CDR1 and CDR2 from the germline V gene are SGHRS and YFSETQ. The variable domain in full, with the rest retrieved from reference TRBV5-1 and TRBJ1-5, is KAGVTQTPRYLIKTRGQQVTLSCSPISGHRSVSWYQQTPGQGLQFLFEYFSETQRNKGNFPGRFSGRQFSNSRSEMNVSTLELGDSALYLCASSLDSGSNQPQHFGDGTRLSIL.